This T cell receptor (beta chain) was sequenced during a study of T cell changes during pregnancy in multiple sclerosis. Sequencing was performed with immunoSEQ multiplex PCR; in TCRdb, only in-frame clones are kept and a portion is missing. There are some 80,000 clones in the sample; approximately 95% occur only once, and 1% lies in the top ten. Germline assignment: CDR1 SGHVS and CDR2 FQNEAQ. The CDR3 is made up of 16 amino acids. The germline V and J ends were trimmed by 4 bases and 0 bases, with 16 bases remaining between them. V usage is TRBV7-8 and J usage is TRBJ2-7; D gene ambiguous. This clonotype was obtained from a female donor with multiple sclerosis, enrolled in a pregnancy study. This sample comprised peripheral blood, obtained in the first trimester of pregnancy. The CDR3 bases are TGTGCCAGCAGCTCCAATGTTGCGCGCTTCTCCTACGAGCAGTACTTC. It is translated as CASSSNVARFSYEQYF.